This T cell receptor (beta chain) is from a study of low-dose radiotherapy and immunotherapy resistance in tumors. At the level of the study: Intravenous administration to patients comprised nivolumab at 240 mg every two weeks and ipilimumab at 1 mg/kg every six weeks. Every two weeks, the protocol called for intravenous cyclophosphamide at 200 mg/m2. It was given one day before each radiation and immunotherapy administration.

The time point denotes: before trial treatment. V lost 3 bases and J 3 bases, leaving 9 bases between the germline ends. CDR1 and CDR2 (germline): LGHNA, YNFKEQ. The CDR3 spans 15 residues. With TRAV- and TRBV-specific primers, first-strand cDNA was made, covering the alpha and beta chains. Both a constant-region primer and a V-primer adapter served to amplify TCRs across 15 to 20 PCR cycles. Using its own MiXCR run on the reads, TCRdb lists one record per CDR3 protein. This table holds approximately 70,000 distinct CDR3 sequences, more than 25% found once. Sample: PBMCs, taken before treatment. V and J are TRBV4-2 and TRBJ2-6; D is perhaps TRBD1 or TRBD2 (5 bases each). This receptor was taken from a female donor with ovarian cancer. The CDR3 here is CASSQDTSGANVLTF. As DNA, the CDR3 is TGTGCCAGCAGCCAGGACACTAGTGGGGCCAACGTCCTGACTTTC.